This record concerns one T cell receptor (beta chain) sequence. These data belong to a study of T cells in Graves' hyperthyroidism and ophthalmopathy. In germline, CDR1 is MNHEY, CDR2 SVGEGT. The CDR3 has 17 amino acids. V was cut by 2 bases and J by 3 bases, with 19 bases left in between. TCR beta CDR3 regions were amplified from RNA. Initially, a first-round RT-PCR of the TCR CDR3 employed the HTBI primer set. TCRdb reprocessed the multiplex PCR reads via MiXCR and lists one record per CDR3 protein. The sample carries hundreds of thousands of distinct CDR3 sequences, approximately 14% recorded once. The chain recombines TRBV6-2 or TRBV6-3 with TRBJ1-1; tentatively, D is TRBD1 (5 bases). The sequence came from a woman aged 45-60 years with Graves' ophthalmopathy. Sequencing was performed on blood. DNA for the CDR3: TGTGCCAGCAGTTACCCCGGGGAGGGGATGGTGGACACTGAAGCTTTCTTT. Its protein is CASSYPGEGMVDTEAFF.